This T cell receptor (beta chain) was found in a study of human T cells and chemical hapten exposure (dated by TCRdb to the early 2020s). Background on the whole study: Libraries were pooled for sequencing, and per-sample TCR yields varied mainly because of small differences in library volumes within the pool. This study followed changes in the peripheral blood TCR repertoire in vivo during primary and secondary sensitization of alopecia patients to the hapten diphenylcyclopropenone (DPC). Both TCR alpha and TCR beta chains were sequenced from each blood RNA sample. What the study reported, not specific to this receptor: DPC sensitization did not change the number of TCRs with a frequency above 1 in 1000, and there was no evidence of changes in global repertoire structure. Repeated subsampling changed both the strength of the expansion versus patch-test correlation and the threshold at which that correlation became significant.

Comment on this clonotype: Its specific antigen is unknown. The record has no base qualities; no much larger clone is one base away.

Spanning cysteine to phenylalanine, the CDR3 consists of 15 amino acids. Only CDR3 DNA remains: 45 bases, in frame from the first base. The germline ends are 15 bases apart after V is trimmed by 5 bases and J by 3 bases. Reading the germline V gene gives CDR1 MDHEN and CDR2 SYDVKM. The library came from 5' RACE. The reads were generated on an Illumina MiSeq. Library preparation attached unique molecular identifiers to individual cDNA molecules for quantitative, reproducible TCR counting. The authors processed their data as follows. The median number of TCRs per sample was around 96,000, ranging from roughly 20,000 to 700,000. V, J and CDR3 annotation of the TCR reads was performed with the Decombinator software suite. Every sample was subsampled to the same number of TCRs (28,000) for the PS versus PT1 abundance plots. TCRs were defined as expanded if absent before sensitization and observed at least eight times at the 2-week time point. TCRdb reprocessed the public reads (quality trimming at Q25 with fastp, clone calling with MiXCR) and kept in-frame beta chains. For every CDR3 protein sequence, its rows merge into one entry that carries the most common genes and DNA. What appears here as the V and J calls and clone size reflects TCRdb's work, not the paper's. This sample gives roughly 110,000 distinct CDR3 sequences in total; approximately 19% of them show up just once. 2.8% of the sample rests with the top ten.

Total RNA was extracted from unfractionated whole blood collected in Tempus Blood RNA tubes. Roughly five healthy volunteers acted as controls for TCR sequencing and had blood drawn at day 0, 2 weeks and 6 weeks. This clonotype originated in a human donor in good health. The chain links TRBV28 with TRBJ2-3, with no reliable assignment of the D segment. Here is the DNA: TGTGCCAGCAGTCCCGCGGAAGGGCGGACAGATACGCAGTATTTT. This is translated as CASSPAEGRTDTQYF.